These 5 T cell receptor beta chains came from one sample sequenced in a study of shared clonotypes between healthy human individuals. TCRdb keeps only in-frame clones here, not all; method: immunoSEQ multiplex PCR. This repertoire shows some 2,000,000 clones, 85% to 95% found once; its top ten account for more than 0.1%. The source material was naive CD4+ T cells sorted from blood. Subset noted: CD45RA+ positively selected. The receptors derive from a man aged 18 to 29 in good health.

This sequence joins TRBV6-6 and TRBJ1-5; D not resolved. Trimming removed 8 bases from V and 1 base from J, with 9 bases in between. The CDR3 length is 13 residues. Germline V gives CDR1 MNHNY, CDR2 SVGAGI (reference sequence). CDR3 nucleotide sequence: TGTGCCAGCTTGGATAGGAGCAATCAGCCCCAGCATTTT. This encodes CASLDRSNQPQHF.

CDR3 DNA sequence: TGCGCCAGCAGCCAGGTGATAGTGGGGAGCTCCTACGAGCAGTACTTC. Translating it yields CASSQVIVGSSYEQYF. V usage is TRBV5-1 and J usage is TRBJ2-7, with a tentative D call TRBD2 (5 bases). Deletions cut 4 bases from V and 0 bases from J, with 17 bases between. The CDR3 totals 16 residues. CDR1 and CDR2 (germline): SGHRS, YFSETQ.

The CDR3 nucleotides are TGTGCCAGCAGCTTCAGGACAGGGGGGGGCGAAAACATTCAGTACTTC. Residues: CASSFRTGGGENIQYF. This chain links TRBV5-4 with TRBJ2-4, with 10 bases lining up with TRBD1. The V and J ends lost 2 bases and 5 bases, in that order; junction bases with no gene match: 7. This CDR3 is built from 16 residues. Germline CDR1 reads SGHNT; CDR2 reads YYREEE (reference sequence).

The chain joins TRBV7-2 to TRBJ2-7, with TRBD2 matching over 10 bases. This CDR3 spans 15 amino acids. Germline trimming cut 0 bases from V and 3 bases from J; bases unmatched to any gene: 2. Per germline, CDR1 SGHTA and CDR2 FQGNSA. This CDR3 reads CASSLAPSGSYEQYF. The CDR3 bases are TGTGCCAGCAGCTTAGCCCCTAGCGGGAGCTACGAGCAGTACTTC.

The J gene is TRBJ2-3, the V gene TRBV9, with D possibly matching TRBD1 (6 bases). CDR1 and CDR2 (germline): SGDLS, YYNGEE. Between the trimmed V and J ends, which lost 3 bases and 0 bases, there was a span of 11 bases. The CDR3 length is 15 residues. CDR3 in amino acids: CASSGTGTSTDTQYF. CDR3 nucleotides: TGTGCCAGCAGCGGAACCGGGACAAGCACAGATACGCAGTATTTT.